This paragraph covers one TCR beta chain sequence. The sample holds a few counts of this clone. It has no known antigen specificity. Base qualities are missing; no much larger clone stands one base away. In total, roughly 670 healthy bone marrow donors made up the cohort. All cohort members were sampled while nominally healthy, although unrecorded immune exposures were likely present. The donor was CMV seronegative and belonged to the group of 350 or so seronegative cohort members. Each donor provided a peripheral blood sample, and peripheral blood mononuclear cells were used for TCR beta sequencing. The Qiagen DNeasy Blood Extraction Kit was used to extract genomic DNA from the blood cell samples. The record originates from a study of cytomegalovirus exposure and HLA in healthy donors (dated by TCRdb to 2016 to 2017). About the investigation overall: An earlier analysis of more than 550 of the donors reported under 300 Gb of sequence data and 95 million to 120 million unique TCR beta sequences obtained from approximately 180 million T cells. Donor age, sex, ethnicity and CMV serostatus were collected together with the repertoire data. Every repertoire in the discovery cohort had been generated on one and the same sequencing platform. The study aimed to test whether signatures of past pathogen exposure could be identified by cataloging public T cell receptors. In an earlier analysis of roughly 600 of the donors, high-throughput TCR beta sequencing was used to judge whether each TCR beta V gene segment behaved as functional or pseudogenic. Typing coverage differed by locus: A, B, C, DRB1 and DQB1 were typed in about 629-640 donors, DQA1 in roughly 500, DPA1 in over 600, and DPB1 in 450 to 490. Among around 400 genotyped donors of the cohort, an average of about 240,000 unique TCR beta nucleotide sequences was sequenced per donor, of which approximately 19% were non-productive. Both class I and class II loci were covered by HLA typing, at four-digit resolution. Because of strong linkage in the cohort, five DR-DQ haplotypes were treated as single units for association and clustering. Around 320 gigabases of sequencing data and approximately 80 million unique TCR sequences were included in an early release covering 550 to 650 HLA-typed donors. Along with the approximately 650-subject first cohort, a separate validation cohort of over a hundred different subjects was used. The T cell repertoires of 700 or so subjects were profiled by immunosequencing and related to cytomegalovirus serostatus. The later analysis used no new phenotypic data to find candidate immune exposures, relying instead on TCR beta sequences and their occurrence across donors. Of the roughly 420 genotyped donors, 81% were placed in the genetic ancestry cluster associated with self-reported Caucasian donors. A later analysis re-examined previously published TCR beta repertoires from 500 to 700 donors and added high-resolution HLA genotyping to investigate patterns of TCR occurrence. A later genetic analysis used genome-wide SNP genotypes for about three fifths of the roughly 700 donors, treating that subset as a discovery cohort. To predict cytomegalovirus infection status, the study combined high-throughput TCR immunosequencing, statistical association of individual TCRs with disease status, and machine learning.

Study-level results and caveats: Only TCR beta chains were sequenced in this cohort, and the absence of alpha or paired-chain data limited detectable features. The authors suggested that the approach could potentially be extended to other disease states and immunological phenotypes. Because counts were too low, more than 15 rarely observed V segments, including chromosome 9 orphons, were left out of the earlier analysis of about 620 of the donors. According to a later analysis, TCR association rates differed among HLA loci, with DRB1 alleles showing the most associated TCRs and HLA-C alleles showing the fewest. A later analysis associated about 17,000 TCR beta sequences with specific HLA alleles at a false discovery rate of 0.05. Linkage disequilibrium might explain the correlated functional status among segregating V segments, but an unknown experimental factor could not be ruled out. In a later analysis, several top co-occurrence clusters were reported to appear linked to parvovirus B19, influenza, CMV and Epstein-Barr virus. Across donors, most TCR sequences were observed very rarely, whereas some public TCRs were present in many individuals. Strong co-occurrence of HLA alleles, especially DR and DQ, made assigning TCR associations to individual alleles difficult. Some IMGT-functional V segments, including TRBV6-2 and TRBV6-3, could not be told apart with the 87-base-pair reads, so those segments were excluded. The only immune exposure information available for the cohort was CMV serostatus. In vitro tests confirmed that a few of the cytomegalovirus-associated TCR beta chains recognize cytomegalovirus antigens. Compared with equally common non-associated chains, HLA-associated TCR beta chains in a later analysis were more clonally expanded and had lower generation probabilities. A cluster of highly shared sequence variants was judged likely to represent a technical artifact of the sequencing pipeline. V-gene and J-gene trimming of TCR beta chains was associated with a missense DCLRE1C variant in a later genetic analysis, and the association was replicated in an independent cohort. A later genetic analysis reported fewer N-insertions in productive TCRs among donors in an Asian-associated ancestry cluster than the roughly 620-donor mean. Cytomegalovirus status was reported to be diagnosed by the classifier with high specificity and sensitivity in both the original and validation cohorts. A further reported finding was that TCR beta sequences accurately predicted the HLA-A and HLA-B alleles for most subjects in the first cohort. Presence/absence analyses assumed roughly uniform sequencing depth across donors, an assumption that may not hold. Because HLA typing was missing for some donors at each locus, association tests included only the typed subset. The study listed 164 TCR beta chains as associated with cytomegalovirus. Broadly in line with IMGT annotations, most TCR beta V segments showed up in productive rearrangements about 87% or about 30% of the time in an earlier analysis of several hundred of the donors. A later analysis found that most CMV-associated TCR beta chains appeared HLA-restricted, with HLA associations seemingly driven largely by CMV exposure.

The protocol used for the library was the immunoSEQ multiplex PCR assay. The multiplex PCR relied on a mix of 60 forward primers for TCR Vbeta segments and 13 reverse primers for TCR Jbeta segments. A multiplex PCR assay on genomic DNA amplified the CDR3 region of rearranged TCR beta genes. The amplified TCR beta libraries were sequenced on the Illumina HiSeq System as 87-base-pair reads. As for how the authors treated the data: A later analysis tallied tens of millions of unique TCR beta chains across the 610 or so repertoires, and some 12 million of those chains were shared by two or more donors. Raw reads were error-corrected and collapsed into unique sequences with a nearest-neighbor algorithm that merged closely related sequences to remove PCR and sequencing errors. V, D and J gene segments were assigned by aligning CDR3 sequences to IMGT reference sequences. For a sequence to be retained, a match of at least six nucleotides to both a V gene segment and a J gene segment was required. Rearrangements were classified as productive when the CDR3 lacked stop codons and remained in frame with V and J, and all other rearrangements were classified as non-productive. CDR3 was defined according to IMGT convention as the region running from the second conserved V-encoded cysteine to the conserved J-encoded phenylalanine. The earlier analysis of about 620 of the donors excluded sequences that lacked an unambiguous match to a single V gene segment. In an earlier analysis of more than 500 of the donors, a V segment was called functional when productive rearrangements were above 56.7%, and segregating when the standard deviation between donors exceeded 5%. A statistical classification framework was developed to diagnose cytomegalovirus status using the catalog of TCR beta chain sequences. In a later analysis, V and J genes were assigned by comparing TCR nucleotide sequences against IMGT/GENE-DB human TR gene sequences. A later analysis assigned CDR3 sequences and most-parsimonious VDJ recombination scenarios with the TCRdist pipeline. In a later analysis, each TCR beta chain was defined by its CDR3 amino acid sequence together with its V-gene family, and reads without a unique V-gene family were excluded. In a later analysis, approximately 590 highly shared, low-generation-probability nucleotide sequences were removed to address suspected cross-contamination and a sequencing artifact. In a later analysis, a clonal expansion index was calculated for each public chain from normalized within-repertoire ranks of inferred template counts. A later analysis computed generation probabilities with a VDJ recombination model fitted to out-of-frame rearrangements, and checked the results against IGoR. Hypergeometric tests were used in a later analysis to score TCR-TCR, TCR-HLA and TCR-CMV co-occurrence, with a repertoire-size bias correction applied to the TCR pairs. To estimate false discovery rates, a later analysis permuted the HLA or CMV assignments 20 times. In a later analysis, co-occurring TCRs were grouped using DBSCAN, and TCRdist sequence similarity was added for clustering within HLA-allele-positive subsets. Repertoires with fewer than 30,000 or more than 120,000 public chains, plus five repertoires with anomalous nucleotide sharing, were excluded from co-occurrence clustering. TCRdb carries this immuneACCESS record with in-frame sequences only. Its versions omit some clonotypes, under half of them owing to an unresolved V gene in the studies checked, with the rest unexplained. V, J and clone size reflect that table, while D and trimming were determined from the DNA. The sample profile shows fewer than 110,000 clones; roughly 74% of them were found once. The top ten constitute roughly 2% of the sample.

CDR1 and CDR2 are drawn from the germline V gene: MDHEN, SYDVKM. V and J are truncated by 3 bases and 2 bases respectively, leaving an intervening sequence of 13 bases. The CDR3 runs 15 amino acids, cysteine and phenylalanine included. Here the CDR3 DNA is all that survives: 45 bases in frame from base 1. The sequence was collected from a woman in her forties in good health and CMV-seronegative. The sequencing sample was made of PBMCs. The V and J genes are TRBV28 and TRBJ1-2; TRBD1 is possibly the D segment (6 matching bases). The nucleotides read TGTGCCAGCAGTTTTTGGGTGGGGGCAAACTATGGCTACACCTTC. Translation gives CASSFWVGANYGYTF.